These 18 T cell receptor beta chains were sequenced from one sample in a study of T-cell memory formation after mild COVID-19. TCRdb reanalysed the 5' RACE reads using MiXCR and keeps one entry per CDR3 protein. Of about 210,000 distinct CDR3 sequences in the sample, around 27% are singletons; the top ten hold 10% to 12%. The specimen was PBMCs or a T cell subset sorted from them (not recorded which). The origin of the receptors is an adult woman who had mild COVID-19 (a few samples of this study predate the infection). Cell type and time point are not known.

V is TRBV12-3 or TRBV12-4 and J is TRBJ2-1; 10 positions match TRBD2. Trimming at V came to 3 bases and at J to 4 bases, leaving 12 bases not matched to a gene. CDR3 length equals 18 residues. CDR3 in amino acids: CASSLYGLAGVAYNEQFF. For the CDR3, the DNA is TGTGCCAGCAGTTTGTACGGGCTAGCGGGAGTCGCGTACAATGAGCAGTTCTTC.

The CDR3: CASSLAMGGLSYNEQFF. Here the CDR3 DNA reads TGTGCCAGCAGCTTAGCGATGGGCGGTCTCTCCTACAATGAGCAGTTCTTC. V usage is TRBV7-6 and J usage is TRBJ2-1; no clear D. Trimming shortened V by 0 bases and J by 0 bases, and 12 bases separated the two germline ends. CDR1 is SGHVS and CDR2 is FNYEAQ in the germline V gene. This CDR3 is 17 amino acids long.

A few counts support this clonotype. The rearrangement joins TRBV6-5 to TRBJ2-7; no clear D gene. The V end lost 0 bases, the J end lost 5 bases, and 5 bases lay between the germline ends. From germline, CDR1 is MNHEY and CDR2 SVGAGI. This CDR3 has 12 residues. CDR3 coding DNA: TGTGCCAGCAGTTACTCGGACGACGAGCAGTACTTC. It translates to CASSYSDDEQYF.

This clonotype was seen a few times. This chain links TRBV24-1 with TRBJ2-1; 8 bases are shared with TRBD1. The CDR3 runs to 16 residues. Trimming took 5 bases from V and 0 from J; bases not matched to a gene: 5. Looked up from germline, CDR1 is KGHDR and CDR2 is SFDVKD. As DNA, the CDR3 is TGTGCCACCAGTGTCTGGGGGACAGGCTCCTACAATGAGCAGTTCTTC. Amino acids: CATSVWGTGSYNEQFF.

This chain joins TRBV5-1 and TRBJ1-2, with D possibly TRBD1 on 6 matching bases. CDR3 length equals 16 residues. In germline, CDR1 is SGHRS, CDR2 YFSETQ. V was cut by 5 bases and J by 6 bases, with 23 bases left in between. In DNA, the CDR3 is TGCGCCAGCAGTTCATTCCCGGGACACCAACCCCATGGCTACACCTTC. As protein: CASSSFPGHQPHGYTF.

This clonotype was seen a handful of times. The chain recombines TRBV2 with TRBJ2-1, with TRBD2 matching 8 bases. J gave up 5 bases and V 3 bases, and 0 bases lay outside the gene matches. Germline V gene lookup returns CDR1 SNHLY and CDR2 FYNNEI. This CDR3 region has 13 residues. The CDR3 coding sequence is TGTGCCAGCAGTGAGACTAGCGACAATGAGCAGTTCTTC. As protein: CASSETSDNEQFF.

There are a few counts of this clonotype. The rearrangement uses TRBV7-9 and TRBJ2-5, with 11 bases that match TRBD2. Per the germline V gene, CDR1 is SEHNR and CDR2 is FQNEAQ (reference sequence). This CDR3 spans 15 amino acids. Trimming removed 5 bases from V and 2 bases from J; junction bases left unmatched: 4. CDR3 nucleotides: TGTGCCAGCAGCATACTAGCGGGAGTTCAAGAGACCCAGTACTTC. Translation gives CASSILAGVQETQYF.

The CDR3 DNA reads as TGTGCCAGCGGTTCGGAGAGTGGTGTGCCCTATGGCTACACCTTC. Translation: CASGSESGVPYGYTF. The V call is TRBV7-9, the J call TRBJ1-2; D uncertain. The CDR3 runs to 15 residues. V lost 8 bases and J lost 4, with 20 bases in between. Germline V CDR1 and CDR2: SEHNR, FQNEAQ (reference sequence). The full variable domain, rest sourced from reference TRBV7-9 and TRBJ1-2, is DTGVSQNPRHKITKRGQNVTFRCDPISEHNRLYWYRQTLGQGPEFLTYFQNEAQLEKSRLLSDRFSAERPKGSFSTLEIQRTEQGDSAMYLCASGSESGVPYGYTFGSGTRLTVV.

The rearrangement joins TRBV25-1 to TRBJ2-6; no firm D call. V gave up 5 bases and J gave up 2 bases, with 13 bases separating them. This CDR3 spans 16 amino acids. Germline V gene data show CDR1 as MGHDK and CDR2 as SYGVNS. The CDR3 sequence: CASSFTALTGANVLTF. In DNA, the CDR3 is TGTGCCAGCAGTTTTACCGCCCTTACTGGGGCCAACGTCCTGACTTTC.

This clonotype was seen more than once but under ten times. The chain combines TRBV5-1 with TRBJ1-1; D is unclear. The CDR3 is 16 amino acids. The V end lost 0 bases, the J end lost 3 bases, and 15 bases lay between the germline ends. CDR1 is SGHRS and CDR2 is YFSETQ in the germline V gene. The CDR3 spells CASSLAYAAEYTEAFF. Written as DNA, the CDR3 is TGCGCCAGCAGCTTGGCCTACGCCGCTGAGTACACTGAAGCTTTCTTT.

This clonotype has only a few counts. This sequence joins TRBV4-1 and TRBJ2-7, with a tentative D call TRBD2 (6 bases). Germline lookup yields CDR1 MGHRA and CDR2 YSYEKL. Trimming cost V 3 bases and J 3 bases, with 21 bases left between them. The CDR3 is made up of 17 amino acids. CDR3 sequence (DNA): TGCGCCAGCAGCCACACAGCCGGCAGTGTGGGACTCTACGAGCAGTACTTC. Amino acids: CASSHTAGSVGLYEQYF.

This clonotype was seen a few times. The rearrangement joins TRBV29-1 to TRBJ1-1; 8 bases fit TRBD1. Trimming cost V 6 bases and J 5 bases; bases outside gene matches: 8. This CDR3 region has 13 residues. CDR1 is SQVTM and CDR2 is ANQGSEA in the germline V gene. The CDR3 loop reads CSVHDRGRTEAFF. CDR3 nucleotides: TGCAGCGTCCACGACAGGGGAAGGACTGAAGCTTTCTTT.

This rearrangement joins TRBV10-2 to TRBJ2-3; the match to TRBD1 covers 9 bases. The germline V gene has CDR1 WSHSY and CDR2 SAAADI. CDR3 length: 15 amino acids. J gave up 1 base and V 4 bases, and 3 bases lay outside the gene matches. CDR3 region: CASSVRDRGTDTQYF. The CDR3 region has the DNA TGCGCCAGCAGTGTAAGGGACAGGGGCACAGATACGCAGTATTTT.

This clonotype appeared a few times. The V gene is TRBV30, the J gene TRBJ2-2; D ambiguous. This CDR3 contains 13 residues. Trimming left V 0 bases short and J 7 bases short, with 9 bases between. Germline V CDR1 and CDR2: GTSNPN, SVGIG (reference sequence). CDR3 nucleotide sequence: TGTGCCTGGAGTGTACTTGAGAACGGGGAGCTGTTTTTT. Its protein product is CAWSVLENGELFF.

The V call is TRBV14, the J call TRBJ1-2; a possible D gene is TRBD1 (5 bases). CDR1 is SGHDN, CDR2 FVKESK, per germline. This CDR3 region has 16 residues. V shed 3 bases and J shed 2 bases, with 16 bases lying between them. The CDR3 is CASSHVGTERNYGYTF. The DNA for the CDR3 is TGTGCCAGCAGCCACGTTGGGACTGAGAGGAACTATGGCTACACCTTC.

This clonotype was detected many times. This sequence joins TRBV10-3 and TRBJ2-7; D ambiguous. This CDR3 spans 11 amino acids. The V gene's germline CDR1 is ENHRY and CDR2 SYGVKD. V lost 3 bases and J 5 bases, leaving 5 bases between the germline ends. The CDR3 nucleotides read TGTGCCATCAGTGAAAGGGACGAGCAGTACTTC. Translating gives CAISERDEQYF.

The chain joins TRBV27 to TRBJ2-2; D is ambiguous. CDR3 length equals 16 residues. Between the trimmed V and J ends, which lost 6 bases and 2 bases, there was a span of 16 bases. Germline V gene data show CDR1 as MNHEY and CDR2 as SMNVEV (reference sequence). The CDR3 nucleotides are TGTGCCAGCAGAAGAACCTGGACGTCTAACACCGGGGAGCTGTTTTTT. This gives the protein CASRRTWTSNTGELFF.

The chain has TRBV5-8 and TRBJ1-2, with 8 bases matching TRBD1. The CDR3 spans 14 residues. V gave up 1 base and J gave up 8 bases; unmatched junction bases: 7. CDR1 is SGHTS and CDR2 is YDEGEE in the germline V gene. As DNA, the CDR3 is TGTGCCAGCAGCTTGCCGGACAGGGTTTTAGGCTACACCTTC. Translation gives CASSLPDRVLGYTF.